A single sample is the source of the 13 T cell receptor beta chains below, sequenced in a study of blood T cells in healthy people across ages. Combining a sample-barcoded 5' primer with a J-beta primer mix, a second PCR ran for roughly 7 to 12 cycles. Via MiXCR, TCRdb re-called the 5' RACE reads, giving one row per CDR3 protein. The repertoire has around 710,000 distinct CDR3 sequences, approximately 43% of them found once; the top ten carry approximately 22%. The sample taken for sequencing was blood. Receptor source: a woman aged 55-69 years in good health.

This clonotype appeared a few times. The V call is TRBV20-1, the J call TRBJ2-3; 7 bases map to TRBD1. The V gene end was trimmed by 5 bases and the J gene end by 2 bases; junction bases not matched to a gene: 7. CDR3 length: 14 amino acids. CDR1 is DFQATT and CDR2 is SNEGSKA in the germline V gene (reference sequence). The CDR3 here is CSAGMTGTTDTQYF. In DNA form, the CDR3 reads TGCAGTGCTGGTATGACAGGGACCACAGATACGCAGTATTTT.

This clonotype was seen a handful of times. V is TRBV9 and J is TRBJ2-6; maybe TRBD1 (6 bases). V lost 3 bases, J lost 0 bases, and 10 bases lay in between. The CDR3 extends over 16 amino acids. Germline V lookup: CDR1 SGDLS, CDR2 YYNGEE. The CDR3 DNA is TGTGCCAGCAGCGCATGGACAGCCTCTGGGGCCAACGTCCTGACTTTC. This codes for CASSAWTASGANVLTF. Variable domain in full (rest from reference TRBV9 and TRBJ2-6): DSGVTQTPKHLITATGQRVTLRCSPRSGDLSVYWYQQSLDQGLQFLIQYYNGEERAKGNILERFSAQQFPDLHSELNLSSLELGDSALYFCASSAWTASGANVLTFGAGSRLTVL.

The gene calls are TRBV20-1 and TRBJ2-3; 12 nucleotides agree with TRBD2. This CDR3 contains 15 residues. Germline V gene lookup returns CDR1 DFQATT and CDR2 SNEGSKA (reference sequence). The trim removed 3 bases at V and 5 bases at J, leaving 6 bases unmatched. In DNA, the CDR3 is TGCAGTGCTAGGTGGCTAGCGGGAGGGTTAGATACGCAGTATTTT. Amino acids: CSARWLAGGLDTQYF.

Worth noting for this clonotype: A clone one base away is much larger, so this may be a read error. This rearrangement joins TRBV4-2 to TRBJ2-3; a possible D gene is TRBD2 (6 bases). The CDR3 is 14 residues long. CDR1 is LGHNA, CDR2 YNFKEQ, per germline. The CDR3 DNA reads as TGTGCCGGCAGCCAAGTGGAAGCGGGAGATACGCAGTATTTT. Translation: CAGSQVEAGDTQYF.

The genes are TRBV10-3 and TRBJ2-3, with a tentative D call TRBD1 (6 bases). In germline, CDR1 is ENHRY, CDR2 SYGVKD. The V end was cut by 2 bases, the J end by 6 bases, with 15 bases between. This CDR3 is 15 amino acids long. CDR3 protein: CAISEGGSGVDTQYF. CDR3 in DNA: TGTGCCATCAGTGAGGGCGGCTCAGGGGTCGATACGCAGTATTTT.

As DNA, the CDR3 is TGTGCCAGCAGCGACCGACAGGTGACAGATACGCAGTATTTT. This encodes CASSDRQVTDTQYF. The V and J genes are TRBV9 and TRBJ2-3; D is possibly TRBD1 (6 bases). Germline loops: CDR1 SGDLS, CDR2 YYNGEE. V dropped 3 bases and J dropped 3 bases, with 11 bases sitting between them. CDR3 length equals 14 residues.

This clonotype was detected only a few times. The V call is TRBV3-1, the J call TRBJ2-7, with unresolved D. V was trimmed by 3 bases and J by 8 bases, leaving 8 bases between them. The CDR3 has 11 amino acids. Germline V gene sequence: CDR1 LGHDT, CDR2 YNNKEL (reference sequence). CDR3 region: CASSQSDKQYF. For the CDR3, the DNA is TGTGCCAGCAGCCAGAGTGATAAGCAGTACTTC.

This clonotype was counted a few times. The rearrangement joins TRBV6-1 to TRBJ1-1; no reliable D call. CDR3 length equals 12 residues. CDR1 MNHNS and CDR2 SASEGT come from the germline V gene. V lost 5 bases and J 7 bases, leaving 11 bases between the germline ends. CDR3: CASSQDAYEAFF. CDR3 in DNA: TGTGCCAGCAGTCAGGACGCTTATGAAGCTTTCTTT.

The CDR3 here is CATSRPGTANYGYTF. The DNA of the CDR3 is TGTGCCACCAGCAGACCAGGGACAGCTAACTATGGCTACACCTTC. The chain combines TRBV15 with TRBJ1-2, with 7 bases identical to TRBD1. Germline V lookup: CDR1 LNHNV, CDR2 YYDKDF (reference sequence). The trim removed 2 bases at V and 0 bases at J, leaving 3 bases unmatched. This CDR3 comprises 15 residues.

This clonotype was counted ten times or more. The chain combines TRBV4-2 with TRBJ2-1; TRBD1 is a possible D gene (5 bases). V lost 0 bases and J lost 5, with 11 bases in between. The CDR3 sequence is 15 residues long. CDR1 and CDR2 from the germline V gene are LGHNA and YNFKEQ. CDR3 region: CASSQDAQGNNEQFF. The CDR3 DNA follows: TGTGCCAGCAGCCAAGATGCGCAGGGAAACAATGAGCAGTTCTTC.

The CDR3 coding sequence is TGTGCCAGCGGCCCTTCAGGGACGTTGAGTAACATTCAGTACTTC. It encodes CASGPSGTLSNIQYF. The V gene is TRBV7-2, the J gene TRBJ2-4, with D perhaps given as TRBD1 or TRBD2 (5 bases each). The CDR3 is 15 amino acids. Germline values: CDR1 SGHTA, CDR2 FQGNSA. V dropped 8 bases and J dropped 7 bases, with 21 bases sitting between them.

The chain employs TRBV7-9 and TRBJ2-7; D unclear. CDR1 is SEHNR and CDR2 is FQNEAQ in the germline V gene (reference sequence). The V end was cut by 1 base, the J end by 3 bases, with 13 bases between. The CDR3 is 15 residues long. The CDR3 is CASSLEGGRYYEQYF. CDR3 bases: TGTGCCAGCAGCTTAGAGGGCGGTCGGTACTACGAGCAGTACTTC.

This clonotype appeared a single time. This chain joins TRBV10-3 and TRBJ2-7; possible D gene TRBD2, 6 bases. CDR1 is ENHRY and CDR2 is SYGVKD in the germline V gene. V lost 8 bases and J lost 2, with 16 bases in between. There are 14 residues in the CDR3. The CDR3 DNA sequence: TGTGCCATCGAGGAGGGGCCTGAAACCTACGAGCAGTACTTC. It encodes CAIEEGPETYEQYF.